The clone carrying this TCR beta chain was seen a single time. Its antigen is not known. The sample comes from a study of STAT3 mutations in large granular lymphocyte leukemia. Study-wide results and caveats: Every T-cell large granular lymphocyte leukemia patient had at least one immunodominant TCR beta clonotype. Persisting codominant clonotypes may have hidden a small pathogenic clone. Clonal expansion was inferred from other time points because no sample existed at each clone's first appearance. Treatment regimens differed across patients between samplings.

Here immunoSEQ multiplex PCR was the method, and the copy in TCRdb shows in-frame clones only, minus some. The sample holds approximately 45,000 clones, about 81% seen once. Germline lookup yields CDR1 SGHNT and CDR2 YYREEE (reference sequence). This CDR3 spans 15 amino acids. Germline trimming cut 4 bases from V and 5 bases from J; bases unmatched to any gene: 6. Sequencing was carried out using PBMCs. The origin of this receptor is a human donor with T large granular lymphocyte leukemia. Some clones in this sample may be carry-over from other donors' samples. The chain has TRBV5-4 and TRBJ1-6, with TRBD1 matching over 7 bases. CDR3 residues: CASSQGQADNSPLHF. The CDR3 region has the DNA TGTGCCAGCAGCCAAGGACAGGCAGATAATTCACCCCTCCACTTT.